The 27 T cell receptor beta chains listed next were all sequenced from one sample in a study of post-analysis software for immune sequencing data (dated by TCRdb to the mid-2010s). On the study overall, not on this receptor specifically: Patients showed significantly higher frequencies than controls for 4 or 5 TRBV segments, among them TRBV5-6, TRBV5-1 and TRBV20-1.

The receptor library was made with PCR. The run used an Illumina HiSeq 2500. To reduce PCR and sequencing biases, unique molecular identifiers were incorporated into the TCR beta cDNA libraries. Clones were called with MiXCR by TCRdb after fastp trimmed the public reads at Q25, and only in-frame beta chains were retained. Records with the same CDR3 protein are collapsed into one entry carrying the most frequent genes and DNA. A total of around 710,000 distinct CDR3 sequences appear in this sample, about 45% of them only once. The ten largest clones capture roughly 5% of the sample. Their antigen targets remain unknown. The sequencing input was blood. The source is a girl aged 10-17 years with multiple sclerosis.

A few counts support this clonotype. The chain employs TRBV20-1 and TRBJ2-1; 13 nucleotides agree with TRBD2. V gave up 6 bases and J gave up 4 bases; unmatched junction bases: 3. The germline CDR1 and CDR2 sequences are DFQATT and SNEGSKA (reference sequence). The CDR3 sequence is 14 residues long. CDR3 residues: CSAWGLAGYNEQFF. The CDR3 DNA reads as TGCAGTGCATGGGGACTAGCGGGATACAATGAGCAGTTCTTC.

The chain links TRBV4-1 to TRBJ2-7; the match to TRBD2 covers 14 bases. Trimming took 4 bases from V and 4 from J; bases not matched to a gene: 9. The V gene's germline CDR1 is MGHRA and CDR2 YSYEKL. The CDR3 is 17 amino acids. The CDR3 bases are TGCGCCAGCAGCCCTGGACCCGGGACTAGCGGGAGTTACGAGCAGTACTTC. Translating it yields CASSPGPGTSGSYEQYF.

A word on this clonotype: Its ends do not fully match the called genes, so a read error is possible. The chain is built from TRBV7-7 and TRBJ2-2; possible D gene TRBD2, 5 bases. The CDR3 extends over 13 amino acids. Germline CDR1 SSHAT, CDR2 FNYEAQ (reference sequence). The CDR3 spells CASSGLPTGELFF. The CDR3 bases are TGTGCTAGCAGCGGACTGCCCACCGGGGAGCTGTTTTTT.

The gene calls are TRBV20-1 and TRBJ2-3; no clear D. Germline CDR1 is DFQATT and CDR2 is SNEGSKA (reference sequence). V was cut by 6 bases and J by 4 bases, with 11 bases left in between. This CDR3 is built from 12 residues. The CDR3 sequence: CSARGVSDTQYF. The CDR3 DNA follows: TGCAGTGCGCGAGGAGTCTCAGATACGCAGTATTTT.

This chain joins TRBV6-1 and TRBJ2-7; D unresolved. This CDR3 region has 14 residues. CDR1 and CDR2 from the germline V gene are MNHNS and SASEGT. V shed 1 base and J shed 1 base, with 8 bases lying between them. Here the CDR3 DNA reads TGTGCCAGCAGTGAAGGGCCCAGGTCCTACGAGCAGTACTTC. It translates to CASSEGPRSYEQYF.

This clonotype was seen only a few times. The J gene is TRBJ2-5, the V gene TRBV5-1; 9 bases fit TRBD2. The CDR3 loop spans 17 amino acids. The germline V gene has CDR1 SGHRS and CDR2 YFSETQ. The ends lost 3 bases at V and 2 bases at J; junction bases unmatched: 11. The CDR3 DNA reads as TGCGCCAGCAGCTGGGGACTAGCAGTCGCGATACAAGAGACCCAGTACTTC. The encoded protein is CASSWGLAVAIQETQYF.

The V and J genes are TRBV20-1 and TRBJ2-3; 12 bases line up with TRBD2. Germline CDR1 DFQATT, CDR2 SNEGSKA (reference sequence). The V and J ends lost 6 bases and 0 bases, in that order; junction bases with no gene match: 10. The CDR3 extends over 17 amino acids. The CDR3 region is CSARRLAGDPSTDTQYF. In DNA, the CDR3 is TGCAGTGCCCGTCGACTAGCGGGAGACCCTAGCACAGATACGCAGTATTTT.

The J gene is TRBJ2-5, the V gene TRBV20-1, with 8 bases fitting TRBD2. The DNA matches TRBJ2-7 better at its end, which makes the J call doubtful. This CDR3 region has 15 residues. Germline V gene lookup returns CDR1 DFQATT and CDR2 SNEGSKA (reference sequence). Written as DNA, the CDR3 is TGCAGTGCTAGAGATCGCCTGACGGGAGGGTACGAGCAGTACTTC. It specifies CSARDRLTGGYEQYF.

The rearrangement joins TRBV29-1 to TRBJ2-5; maybe TRBD1 (6 bases). The CDR3 spans 14 residues. CDR1 SQVTM and CDR2 ANQGSEA come from the germline V gene. The germline V and J ends were trimmed by 8 bases and 2 bases, with 18 bases remaining between them. CDR3 nucleotides: TGCAGCACCCAACGGGACACCTTTCAAGAGACCCAGTACTTC. It yields the protein CSTQRDTFQETQYF.

On this clonotype itself: Compared with germline, one end of the junction differs, possibly owing to a read error. This sequence joins TRBV19 and TRBJ2-7; 7 nucleotides line up with TRBD1. The V gene's germline CDR1 is LNHDA and CDR2 SQIVND (reference sequence). This CDR3 is built from 15 residues. The CDR3 region is CASSPGTARAYEQYF. The CDR3 nucleotides are TGTGCCAGTAGTCCGGGGACAGCGAGAGCCTATGAGCAGTACTTC.

The table lists this clonotype with a few counts. The chain combines TRBV20-1 with TRBJ2-7; D call uncertain. The CDR3 runs 12 residues. The germline V gene encodes CDR1 DFQATT and CDR2 SNEGSKA (reference sequence). V was cut by 2 bases and J by 3 bases, with 8 bases left in between. The CDR3 sequence: CSARSDHYEQYF. For the CDR3, the DNA is TGCAGTGCTAGATCAGACCACTACGAGCAGTACTTC.

This sequence joins TRBV28 and TRBJ2-1; D unresolved. The ends were cut back, 6 bases at V and 12 bases at J, with 12 bases in the middle. This CDR3 contains 11 residues. Germline V gene data show CDR1 as MDHEN and CDR2 as SYDVKM. The CDR3 DNA is TGTGCCAGCAGAACCCCAGCGACGCAGTTCTTC. Its protein is CASRTPATQFF.

V usage is TRBV6-5 and J usage is TRBJ1-6; no reliable D call. CDR1 is MNHEY, CDR2 SVGAGI, per germline. With 8 bases removed from V and 7 bases from J, the gap between germline ends came to 9 bases. This CDR3 is 12 amino acids long. The CDR3 loop is CASSELNSPLHF. In DNA form, the CDR3 reads TGTGCCAGCTCCGAATTGAATTCACCCCTCCACTTT.

Points on this clonotype: The final CDR3 position lacks the conserved phenylalanine or tryptophan, pointing to a likely read error. CDR3 loop: CASSLGGYTL. CDR3 coding DNA: TGTGCCAGCAGCTTGGGGGGCTACACCCTC. The V call is TRBV7-9, the J call TRBJ1-2; D remains ambiguous. The V and J ends lost 3 bases and 8 bases respectively, with 4 bases between them. The CDR3 is 10 amino acids. CDR1 and CDR2 from the germline V gene are SEHNR and FQNEAQ (reference sequence).

This clonotype was seen a few times. The V gene is TRBV2, the J gene TRBJ2-1; no firm D call. The CDR3 sequence is 14 residues long. The ends were cut back, 1 base at V and 4 bases at J, with 8 bases in the middle. Germline-derived CDR1 and CDR2 are SNHLY and FYNNEI. The CDR3 is CASSEDSDYNEQFF. For the CDR3, the DNA is TGTGCCAGCAGTGAAGACAGCGATTACAATGAGCAGTTCTTC.

This clonotype was seen only a few times. Its ends do not fully match the called genes, so a read error is possible. The chain couples TRBV12-3 or TRBV12-4 to TRBJ2-7, with 7 bases aligning to TRBD2. This CDR3 is 14 amino acids long. CDR3 protein: CASSWSSGSYEQYF. In DNA form, the CDR3 reads TGCGCCAGCAGCTGGTCTAGCGGTTCCTACGAGCAGTACTTC.

This clonotype has a single count. This chain uses TRBV2 with TRBJ2-7; D is tentatively TRBD1 or TRBD2 (5 bases each). The CDR3 runs 15 residues. Looked up from germline, CDR1 is SNHLY and CDR2 is FYNNEI. V was clipped by 6 bases and J by 0 bases, with 15 bases between them. The CDR3 DNA follows: TGTGCCAGCAGGCCTAGTAGTGGGGGCTCCTACGAGCAGTACTTC. As protein: CASRPSSGGSYEQYF.

This clonotype was seen more than once but under ten times. The chain couples TRBV27 to TRBJ2-3; D is unclear. The length of the CDR3 is 13 residues. Trimming took off 7 bases at V and 2 bases at J, with 10 bases between the two ends. CDR1 and CDR2 (germline): MNHEY, SMNVEV (reference sequence). The CDR3 DNA sequence: TGTGCCAGCATCCAGCTAAACACAGATACGCAGTATTTT. This sequence encodes CASIQLNTDTQYF.

The rearrangement uses TRBV28 and TRBJ2-2, with D possibly being TRBD1 or TRBD2 (6 bases each). The V end was cut by 4 bases, the J end by 2 bases, with 14 bases between. Germline CDR1 MDHEN, CDR2 SYDVKM. The CDR3 sequence is 16 residues long. CDR3 residues: CASSSSGGYNTGELFF. Here the CDR3 DNA reads TGTGCCAGCAGTTCTTCCGGGGGCTACAACACCGGGGAGCTGTTTTTT.

This rearrangement joins TRBV29-1 to TRBJ2-6, with unresolved D. Germline values: CDR1 SQVTM, CDR2 ANQGSEA. Trimming stripped 7 bases from V and 0 bases from J, with 13 bases between. The CDR3 covers 15 residues. CDR3 residues: CSAYDGNSGANVLTF. The DNA of the CDR3 is TGCAGCGCCTACGACGGAAACTCTGGGGCCAACGTCCTGACTTTC.

This chain connects TRBV11-2 to TRBJ2-7; 8 bases map to TRBD1. Trimming at V came to 2 bases and at J to 2 bases, leaving 5 bases not matched to a gene. The CDR3 runs 15 residues. Germline V gives CDR1 SGHAT, CDR2 FQNNGV. CDR3 coding DNA: TGTGCCAGCAGCTTACTGGGACAGGTAACCTACGAGCAGTACTTC. This sequence encodes CASSLLGQVTYEQYF.

The V and J genes are TRBV24-1 and TRBJ2-5; possible D gene TRBD2, 5 bases. The germline V gene has CDR1 KGHDR and CDR2 SFDVKD. Deletions cut 0 bases from V and 5 bases from J, with 9 bases between. The CDR3 contains 14 residues. The CDR3 DNA reads TGTGCCACCAGTGATTTGCGAGGCGGGGAGACCCAGTACTTC. It codes for CATSDLRGGETQYF.

V usage is TRBV6-6 and J usage is TRBJ1-1; D might be TRBD1 (5 bases). Per germline, CDR1 MNHNY and CDR2 SVGAGI (reference sequence). Trimming removed 2 bases at V and 4 bases at J, with 14 bases between. The CDR3 is 15 amino acids. The CDR3 sequence: CASSYVTGGGTEAFF. DNA for the CDR3: TGTGCCAGCAGTTACGTTACAGGTGGCGGCACTGAAGCTTTCTTT.

This clonotype was observed at least ten times. The chain employs TRBV29-1 and TRBJ2-7; possibly TRBD1 for D (6 bases). The germline CDR1 and CDR2 sequences are SQVTM and ANQGSEA. This CDR3 has 13 amino acids. Trimming took off 3 bases at V and 2 bases at J, with 11 bases between the two ends. Written as DNA, the CDR3 is TGCAGCGTTGAGGACAGTTCTGCCTACGAGCAGTACTTC. As protein: CSVEDSSAYEQYF.

V gene TRBV24-1 combines with J gene TRBJ2-7, with 11 bases lining up with TRBD2. Germline-derived CDR1 and CDR2 are KGHDR and SFDVKD. V lost 4 bases to trimming and J lost 3 bases; unmatched junction nucleotides: 4. The CDR3 is 15 residues long. This CDR3 reads CATSDGTSGNYEQYF. DNA of the CDR3: TGTGCCACCAGTGACGGGACTAGCGGTAACTACGAGCAGTACTTC.

This clonotype was seen more than once but under ten times. V gene TRBV4-3 combines with J gene TRBJ2-3; 11 bases map to TRBD1. V shed 4 bases, J shed 6 bases, and the junction held 12 bases outside the gene matches. The CDR3 sequence is 17 residues long. CDR1 and CDR2 (germline): LGHNA, YSLEER. The CDR3 bases are TGCGCCAGCAGCCCACGCGGCGGACAGGGGGCTATCGATACGCAGTATTTT. This sequence encodes CASSPRGGQGAIDTQYF.

As concerns this clonotype: One end of the junction does not line up with germline, which may come from a read error. The genes are TRBV6-4 and TRBJ1-2; 8 bases align to TRBD1. Germline V gene lookup returns CDR1 MRHNA and CDR2 SNTAGT. This CDR3 has 13 amino acids. CDR3 amino acids: CTSSSDRVGGYTF. Written as DNA, the CDR3 is TGTACCAGCAGCTCGGACAGGGTAGGAGGCTACACCTTC.